Listed below are T cell receptor beta chains from one sample, sequenced in a study of blood T cell repertoires in COVID-19. TCRdb's table, derived via immunoSEQ multiplex PCR, lists solely in-frame clones and lacks some. The sample consists of roughly 300,000 clones, 86% of them appearing once. Sequenced input: peripheral blood. The source is a woman between 45 and 65 years old with acute or convalescent COVID-19. The CDR3 runs from the conserved cysteine through the conserved F or W. A D gene is named only where the DNA matches it firmly. Some rows have no size entry. The others give once, few or many, or a class for an expanded clone.

J gene: TRBJ2-7
clone size: once
V gene: TRBV24-1
D gene: TRBD1
CDR3 protein: CATSDRGTGGFYEQYF
CDR3 DNA: TGTGCCACCAGTGATAGGGGGACAGGGGGCTTCTACGAGCAGTACTTC

J gene: TRBJ1-1
clone size: .
V gene: TRBV29-1
D gene: TRBD1
CDR3 protein: CSVQGGTGVLGAFF
CDR3 DNA: TGCAGCGTTCAAGGCGGGACAGGGGTTTTGGGCGCTTTCTTT

J gene: TRBJ2-2
clone size: .
V gene: TRBV4-2
D gene: TRBD1
CDR3 protein: CASSHGAGGVGTGELFF
CDR3 DNA: TGTGCCAGCAGCCACGGGGCAGGGGGAGTAGGGACCGGGGAGCTGTTTTTT

J gene: TRBJ2-7
clone size: .
V gene: TRBV7-3
D gene: .
CDR3 protein: CASSLMQGQGEQYF
CDR3 DNA: TGTGCCAGCAGCTTAATGCAGGGGCAAGGGGAGCAGTACTTC

J gene: TRBJ2-6
clone size: .
V gene: TRBV28
D gene: .
CDR3 protein: CASTRGSGANVLTF
CDR3 DNA: TGTGCCAGCACTAGGGGGTCTGGGGCCAACGTCCTGACTTTC

J gene: TRBJ2-7
clone size: .
V gene: TRBV4-2
D gene: .
CDR3 protein: CASSQFLVYEQYF
CDR3 DNA: TGTGCCAGCAGCCAATTTCTCGTCTACGAGCAGTACTTC

J gene: TRBJ1-2
clone size: .
V gene: TRBV5-8
D gene: .
CDR3 protein: CASSQGQDYGYTF
CDR3 DNA: TGTGCCAGCAGCCAGGGACAAGACTATGGCTACACCTTC

J gene: TRBJ2-7
clone size: .
V gene: TRBV6-5
D gene: .
CDR3 protein: CASSYGQISSYEQYF
CDR3 DNA: TGTGCCAGCAGTTACGGGCAGATTAGCTCCTACGAGCAGTACTTC

J gene: TRBJ1-3
clone size: .
V gene: TRBV3-1/TRBV3-2
D gene: .
CDR3 protein: CASSQLQGNTIYF
CDR3 DNA: TGTGCCAGCAGCCAGTTACAGGGAAACACCATATATTTT

J gene: TRBJ2-7
clone size: .
V gene: TRBV7-9
D gene: TRBD1
CDR3 protein: CASSARDRDHEQYF
CDR3 DNA: TGTGCCAGCAGCGCCCGGGACAGGGACCACGAGCAGTACTTC

J gene: TRBJ2-1
clone size: .
V gene: TRBV3-1/TRBV3-2
D gene: .
CDR3 protein: CASSQDLAHSSYNEQFF
CDR3 DNA: TGTGCCAGCAGCCAAGATTTGGCCCACAGCTCCTACAATGAGCAGTTCTTC

J gene: TRBJ1-2
clone size: .
V gene: TRBV19
D gene: TRBD1
CDR3 protein: CASKDRLKPQGGGYTF
CDR3 DNA: TGTGCCAGTAAGGATCGTCTAAAACCGCAGGGGGGTGGCTACACCTTC

J gene: TRBJ2-3
clone size: .
V gene: TRBV18
D gene: TRBD2
CDR3 protein: CASSPLAGDPDTQYF
CDR3 DNA: TGTGCCAGCTCACCCCTAGCGGGAGACCCAGATACGCAGTATTTT

J gene: TRBJ1-6
clone size: .
V gene: TRBV27
D gene: .
CDR3 protein: CASSLRGDLTPLHF
CDR3 DNA: TGTGCCAGCAGTTTAAGGGGCGACTTGACACCCCTCCACTTT

J gene: TRBJ2-5
clone size: .
V gene: TRBV6-5
D gene: TRBD2
CDR3 protein: CASSNGLAGGETQYF
CDR3 DNA: TGTGCCAGCAGTAACGGACTAGCGGGCGGGGAGACCCAGTACTTC

J gene: TRBJ1-4
clone size: .
V gene: TRBV2
D gene: TRBD1
CDR3 protein: CASSGDRGQEKLFF
CDR3 DNA: TGTGCCAGCAGTGGCGACAGGGGGCAAGAAAAACTGTTTTTT

J gene: TRBJ2-7
clone size: .
V gene: TRBV28
D gene: .
CDR3 protein: CASSSPSGSLGYEQYF
CDR3 DNA: TGTGCCAGCAGTTCTCCGTCAGGGTCACTCGGATACGAGCAGTACTTC

J gene: TRBJ2-3
clone size: .
V gene: TRBV9
D gene: .
CDR3 protein: CASSQTRDTQYF
CDR3 DNA: TGTGCCAGCAGCCAAACGAGAGATACGCAGTATTTT

J gene: TRBJ2-3
clone size: .
V gene: TRBV7-2
D gene: TRBD2
CDR3 protein: CASSFPTRSGGTQYF
CDR3 DNA: TGTGCCAGCAGCTTCCCCACTAGAAGCGGGGGTACGCAGTATTTT

J gene: TRBJ2-7
clone size: .
V gene: TRBV4-2
D gene: TRBD2
CDR3 protein: CASSQAPAGEADYEQYF
CDR3 DNA: TGTGCCAGCAGCCAAGCCCCAGCGGGAGAGGCGGATTACGAGCAGTACTTC

J gene: TRBJ2-1
clone size: once
V gene: TRBV28
D gene: TRBD2
CDR3 protein: CASSLFPPGLAENYNEQFF
CDR3 DNA: TGTGCCAGCAGTTTATTTCCCCCGGGACTAGCGGAAAACTACAATGAGCAGTTCTTC

J gene: TRBJ2-3
clone size: .
V gene: TRBV5-1
D gene: TRBD2
CDR3 protein: CATQLAGVADTQYF
CDR3 DNA: TGCGCCACCCAACTAGCGGGAGTGGCAGATACGCAGTATTTT

J gene: TRBJ2-3
clone size: .
V gene: TRBV19
D gene: .
CDR3 protein: CASTTRQSTDTQYF
CDR3 DNA: TGTGCCAGTACCACCCGACAGAGCACAGATACGCAGTATTTT

J gene: TRBJ2-7
clone size: .
V gene: TRBV27
D gene: TRBD2
CDR3 protein: CASSLLASGTYEQYF
CDR3 DNA: TGTGCCAGCAGTTTATTGGCTAGCGGAACCTACGAGCAGTACTTC

J gene: TRBJ2-1
clone size: .
V gene: TRBV10-3
D gene: TRBD1
CDR3 protein: CAISPDRGEVNEQFF
CDR3 DNA: TGTGCCATCAGCCCGGACAGGGGAGAGGTGAATGAGCAGTTCTTC

J gene: TRBJ2-1
clone size: .
V gene: TRBV9
D gene: TRBD1
CDR3 protein: CASSKRGVGQDSYNEQFF
CDR3 DNA: TGTGCCAGCAGCAAAAGAGGAGTGGGACAGGACTCCTACAATGAGCAGTTCTTC

J gene: TRBJ2-5
clone size: .
V gene: TRBV7-9
D gene: TRBD2
CDR3 protein: CASSLALAGQETQYF
CDR3 DNA: TGTGCCAGCAGCTTGGCCCTAGCGGGACAAGAGACCCAGTACTTC

J gene: TRBJ2-7
clone size: .
V gene: TRBV27
D gene: TRBD1
CDR3 protein: CASSLQGAIYEQYF
CDR3 DNA: TGTGCCAGCAGTTTACAGGGGGCAATATACGAGCAGTACTTC

J gene: TRBJ2-1
clone size: .
V gene: TRBV9
D gene: TRBD1
CDR3 protein: CASSAGQEISYNEQFF
CDR3 DNA: TGTGCCAGCAGCGCGGGACAGGAAATTTCCTACAATGAGCAGTTCTTC

J gene: TRBJ1-4
clone size: .
V gene: TRBV7-2
D gene: TRBD1
CDR3 protein: CASTRTGRNEKLFF
CDR3 DNA: TGTGCCAGCACCCGGACAGGCCGTAATGAAAAACTGTTTTTT

J gene: TRBJ2-1
clone size: .
V gene: TRBV9
D gene: .
CDR3 protein: CASSSRDWHNEQFF
CDR3 DNA: TGTGCCAGCAGCTCCCGGGACTGGCACAATGAGCAGTTCTTC

J gene: TRBJ1-2
clone size: once
V gene: TRBV4-1
D gene: TRBD1
CDR3 protein: CASSQDGTGSNYGYTF
CDR3 DNA: TGCGCCAGCAGCCAAGATGGGACAGGCTCAAACTATGGCTACACCTTC

J gene: TRBJ1-2
clone size: .
V gene: TRBV9
D gene: .
CDR3 protein: CASSGQVTALYGYTF
CDR3 DNA: TGTGCCAGCAGCGGACAGGTTACGGCGCTCTATGGCTACACCTTC

J gene: TRBJ2-7
clone size: .
V gene: TRBV30
D gene: .
CDR3 protein: CAWTPSASYEQYF
CDR3 DNA: TGTGCCTGGACTCCAAGCGCCTCCTACGAGCAGTACTTC

J gene: TRBJ2-1
clone size: .
V gene: TRBV28
D gene: TRBD2
CDR3 protein: CASRIRSSSGPSYNEQFF
CDR3 DNA: TGTGCCAGCAGAATTAGGAGTTCTAGCGGTCCATCCTACAATGAGCAGTTCTTC

J gene: TRBJ1-6
clone size: .
V gene: TRBV27
D gene: .
CDR3 protein: CASSEGRNSPLHF
CDR3 DNA: TGTGCCAGCAGTGAGGGGAGGAATTCACCCCTCCACTTT